The source of this TCR beta chain is a study of molecular identifiers for immune sequencing clone quantification. Notes on the study in general: Clones above 20 RNA copies held over 98% of effector molecules, under 1% in naive cells. Detection of one spiked Jurkat cell's TCR RNA reportedly worked in 850,000 to 1,000,000 naive cells.

Sorting defined naive CD8 T cells as CD8+CD4-CCR7+CD45RA+. Germline V gene lookup returns CDR1 LGHDT and CDR2 YNNKEL (reference sequence). CDR3 length equals 17 residues. V shed 2 bases and J 6 bases; nucleotides not matched to a gene: 14. Turning to this clonotype: The antigen is undetermined.

TCRdb re-called the PCR reads with MiXCR, one entry per CDR3 protein. The table includes about 640,000 distinct CDR3 sequences, around 20% detected once. What was sequenced was naive CD8+ T cells from blood, with Jurkat cell RNA spiked in. Subset defined: FACS-sorted CD8+CD4-CCR7+CD45RA+ naive T cells. The sequence derives from a human donor in good health. Some libraries in this study had Jurkat cell RNA spiked in. The V gene is TRBV3-1, the J gene TRBJ1-2; 8 bases line up with TRBD1. This CDR3 is CASSQPSRNRGIHGYTF. The CDR3 coding sequence is TGTGCCAGCAGCCAACCAAGTCGTAACAGGGGGATCCATGGCTACACCTTC.